These 9 T cell receptor beta chains were all obtained from the same sample, sequenced in a study of tumor and adjacent non-tumor tissue in lung cancer. The library came from three nested PCR rounds adapted from ARM-PCR protocols. Each CDR3 protein is one row after TCRdb ran MiXCR on the multiplex PCR reads. This sample carries some 200,000 distinct CDR3 sequences, over 55% of them seen once, and the ten largest clones take approximately 25%. This sample's RNA came from whole unsorted tissue. Input material: lung tumor tissue. Receptors originate from a man in his 60s with non-small cell lung cancer.

Note on this clonotype: At one of its ends the junction is not consistent with the germline gene, which may arise from a read error. V usage is TRBV11-3 and J usage is TRBJ1-1; D unresolved. From germline, CDR1 is SGHNT and CDR2 YENEEA. CDR3 size: 13 residues. CDR3 in DNA: TGTGCCAGTAGCTCCCTTTCGAACACTGAAGGTTTCTTT. It codes for CASSSLSNTEGFF.

In its sample, this clonotype was seen once. The germline gene is not matched at one end of the junction; a read error may be the cause. The rearrangement links TRBV11-3 to TRBJ2-7; possibly TRBD1 for D (6 bases). The germline gives CDR1 SGHNT, CDR2 YENEEA. There are 14 residues in the CDR3. The CDR3 DNA follows: TGTGCCAGCAACTTACGTCAAGGGGGCTACGAGCAGTACTTC. This encodes CASNLRQGGYEQYF.

The CDR3 DNA sequence: TGTGCCATGAGCCGACAGGGCCGACTAGCGGACTTCCGTCGGGATACGCAGTATTTT. This sequence encodes CAMSRQGRLADFRRDTQYF. This rearrangement joins TRBV6-5 to TRBJ2-3, with 9 bases fitting TRBD2. Germline V gene sequence: CDR1 MNHEY, CDR2 SVGAGI. V trimming: 10 bases; J trimming: 6 bases; junction bases outside the gene matches: 26. The CDR3 extends over 19 amino acids.

As concerns this clonotype: This may be a read error: a much more frequent sequence differs by one nucleotide. The genes are TRBV12-3 or TRBV12-4 and TRBJ2-2; D might be TRBD1 (7 bases). Trimming left V 7 bases short and J 3 bases short, with 15 bases between. This CDR3 is built from 15 residues. The CDR3, as DNA: TGTGCCAGCAAGCACCAGGGGGGTTACACCGGGGAGCTGTTTTTT. Translated, it gives CASKHQGGYTGELFF.

Note on this clonotype: This clone may be a read error of a much larger clone one base away. The chain has TRBV10-3 and TRBJ2-7; 15 bases fit TRBD2. The J call may be faulty, since TRBJ2-1 better matches the DNA end. Germline V CDR1 and CDR2: ENHRY, SYGVKD. CDR3 length: 18 amino acids. The CDR3 DNA sequence: TGTGCCATCAGTAACGGACTAGCGGGAGGGCTGCAGGCCTACGAGCAGTTCTTC. Translating gives CAISNGLAGGLQAYEQFF.

Notes on this clonotype: This may stem from a read error, because a much larger clone lies one nucleotide away. The rearrangement links TRBV12-3 or TRBV12-4 to TRBJ2-2; tentative D call: TRBD2 (5 bases). The CDR3 runs 13 residues. CDR3 in DNA: TGTGCCAGCAGTTCGATACAGTTCGGGGAGATGTTTTTT. As protein: CASSSIQFGEMFF.

About this clonotype: A much larger clonotype is one base distant, so this may be a read error. The chain combines TRBV4-3 with TRBJ1-3; possibly TRBD1 for D (5 bases). Germline V gives CDR1 LGHNA, CDR2 YSLEER. The CDR3 has 15 amino acids. The CDR3, as DNA: TGCGCCAACAGCCAAGATCGGGGGACGGGAAACACCATATATTTT. Translated: CANSQDRGTGNTIYF.

On this clonotype: This could be a read error, since a much larger clone is one nucleotide away. The chain combines TRBV6-2 or TRBV6-3 with TRBJ2-1, with 8 positions matching TRBD2. The V segment lost 6 bases and the J segment 0 bases; nucleotides outside the gene matches: 16. CDR1 is MNHEY and CDR2 is SVGEGT in the germline V gene. The CDR3 sequence is 19 residues long. CDR3 bases: TGTGCCAGCAGCTCCTTGATAGTCAGCGGGAGTTCCTCCTACAATGAGCAGTTCTTC. Translated, it gives CASSSLIVSGSSSYNEQFF.

This clonotype was seen repeatedly, ten times or more. The CDR3 loop is CSARGIGRVYTDTQYF. The CDR3 nucleotides are TGCAGTGCTAGAGGAATAGGCAGGGTATACACAGATACGCAGTATTTT. The V and J genes are TRBV20-1 and TRBJ2-3; perhaps TRBD1 as D (5 bases). The CDR3 is 16 residues long. The germline V gene has CDR1 DFQATT and CDR2 SNEGSKA (reference sequence). V lost 1 base and J 2 bases, leaving 16 bases between the germline ends.